The rows below give T cell receptor beta chains drawn from one sample of a study of tumor-infiltrating lymphocytes in localized non-small cell lung cancer. Libraries were prepared by immunoSEQ multiplex PCR; TCRdb keeps only in-frame clonotypes and omits some of them. Here the sample spans 7,000 to 9,000 clones, over 50% being singletons. Sequenced: lung tumor tissue. The source is a human donor with non-small cell lung cancer. Each CDR3 is given with its conserved first and last residue. D genes are given only for firm matches. Size is stated for part of the rows, as once, few or many counts, or as a class when the clone is expanded.

clone_size cdr3_length d_call j_call v_call cdr3_aa
. 14 . TRBJ1-1 TRBV7-9 CASSLSREITEAFF
. 16 . . TRBV28 CASSLPTGTGPYEQYF
. 12 . TRBJ2-2 TRBV6-6 CASSRGYGELFF
. 13 TRBD1 TRBJ1-2 TRBV25-1 CASTPGQTAGYTF
. 16 . TRBJ2-5 TRBV11-2 CASSLDVSSQTLPQYF
. 12 . TRBJ2-7 TRBV7-6 CASSRSGDEQYF
. 13 . TRBJ2-5 TRBV7-7 CASSLAPGETQYF
few 15 . TRBJ1-6 TRBV9 CASSEGSGSNSPLHF
. 12 . TRBJ2-5 TRBV18 CASSPSQETQYF
few 13 . TRBJ2-7 TRBV6-6 CASSRANSYEQYF
few 15 . TRBJ1-6 TRBV6-5 CASRTVETRHSPLHF
. 14 . TRBJ2-2 TRBV30 CAWSVQGATGELFF
. 15 . TRBJ2-5 TRBV10-2 CASRRGRADWETQYF
few 13 . TRBJ2-5 TRBV6-6 CASIPAQKETQYF
. 14 . TRBJ1-2 TRBV19 CASSTLTNERGYTF
. 15 . TRBJ2-1 TRBV2 CASSPSSGTYNEQFF
. 16 . TRBJ2-1 TRBV19 CASRHRGAGTGNEQFF
few 13 . TRBJ2-1 TRBV7-8 CASSFEGYNEQFF
. 14 . TRBJ1-5 TRBV28 CASTPDGGGQPQHF
medium-sized 13 TRBD1 TRBJ1-5 TRBV29-1 CSVVTGYNQPQHF
. 13 TRBD1 TRBJ2-7 TRBV11-2 CASSPGQGYEQYF
. 17 . TRBJ1-3 TRBV28 CASSFRAGRNSGNTIYF
. 15 . TRBJ2-5 TRBV19 CASSGPAGWQETQYF
. 15 TRBD1 TRBJ2-4 TRBV28 CATSPAGQGKNIQYF
. 17 . TRBJ1-4 TRBV16 CASSQSGGYSVNEKLFF
. 15 TRBD2 TRBJ2-3 TRBV4-3 CASSRRGGDTDTQYF
. 14 TRBD1 TRBJ1-5 TRBV11-2 CASSFDRVSQPQHF
. 16 . TRBJ2-2 TRBV18 CASSPLPAPNTGELFF